This T cell receptor (beta chain) was captured by sequencing in a study of cytomegalovirus exposure and HLA in healthy donors. V trimming: 5 bases; J trimming: 0 bases; junction bases outside the gene matches: 9. This CDR3 is built from 17 residues. The germline gives CDR1 SGHAT, CDR2 FQNNGV. The PCR used 60 Vbeta and 13 Jbeta primers. Using immunoSEQ multiplex PCR, the repertoire was profiled, and TCRdb retains in-frame clones only, with some absent. The sample records roughly 220,000 clones, approximately 80% being singletons. The chain uses TRBV11-2 and TRBJ2-7; 11 bases are a match to TRBD2. The sample consisted of PBMCs. The TCR originated in a man over 45 in good health and CMV-seronegative. The CDR3 sequence: CASSLGTTSGNSYEQYF. The CDR3 bases are TGTGCCAGCAGCCTCGGGACGACTAGCGGGAACTCCTACGAGCAGTACTTC.